The entry below gives a single T cell receptor beta chain sequence along with its context. The source of the sample is a study of control samples from healthy donors and cancer patients. Only in-frame clones appear in the TCRdb table, and some are missing; sequencing was by immunoSEQ multiplex PCR. The sample yields some 100,000 clones, approximately 86% seen once. V was pared by 8 bases and J by 0 bases, with 12 bases of the junction left unmatched. CDR3 length: 19 amino acids. The germline V gene has CDR1 SGHTA and CDR2 FQGNSA. The rearrangement uses TRBV7-2 and TRBJ2-1, with 14 bases that match TRBD2. This receptor was obtained from a woman aged 50 to 60 in good health. Material: blood. The CDR3 region has the DNA TGTGCCAGCTGGGGCGCGGGACTAGCGGGAGTCAGCTCCTACAATGAGCAGTTCTTC. Protein sequence: CASWGAGLAGVSSYNEQFF.